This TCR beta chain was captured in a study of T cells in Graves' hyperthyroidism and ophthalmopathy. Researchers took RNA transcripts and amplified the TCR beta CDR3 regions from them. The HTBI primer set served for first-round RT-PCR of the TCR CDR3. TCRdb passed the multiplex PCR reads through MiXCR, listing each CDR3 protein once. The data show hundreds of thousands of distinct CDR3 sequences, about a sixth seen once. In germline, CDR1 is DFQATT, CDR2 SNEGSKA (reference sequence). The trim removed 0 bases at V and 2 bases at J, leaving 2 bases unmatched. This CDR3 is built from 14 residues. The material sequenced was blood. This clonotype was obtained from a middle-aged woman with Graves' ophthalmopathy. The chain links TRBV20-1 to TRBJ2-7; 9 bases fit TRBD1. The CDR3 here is CSARDGTGPYEQYF. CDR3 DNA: TGCAGTGCTAGAGATGGGACAGGGCCCTACGAGCAGTACTTC.